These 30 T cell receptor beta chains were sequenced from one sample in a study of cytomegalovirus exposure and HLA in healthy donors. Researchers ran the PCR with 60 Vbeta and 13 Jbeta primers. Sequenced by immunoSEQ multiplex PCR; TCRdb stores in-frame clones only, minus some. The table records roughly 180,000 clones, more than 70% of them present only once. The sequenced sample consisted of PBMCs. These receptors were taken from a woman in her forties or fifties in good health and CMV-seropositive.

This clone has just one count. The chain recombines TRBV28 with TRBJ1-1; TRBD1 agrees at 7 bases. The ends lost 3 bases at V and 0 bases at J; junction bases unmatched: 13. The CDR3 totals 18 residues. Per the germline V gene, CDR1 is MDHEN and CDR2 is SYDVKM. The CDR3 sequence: CASSFVSDRNIMNTEAFF. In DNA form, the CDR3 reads TGTGCCAGCAGTTTTGTTTCGGACAGGAATATAATGAACACTGAAGCTTTCTTT.

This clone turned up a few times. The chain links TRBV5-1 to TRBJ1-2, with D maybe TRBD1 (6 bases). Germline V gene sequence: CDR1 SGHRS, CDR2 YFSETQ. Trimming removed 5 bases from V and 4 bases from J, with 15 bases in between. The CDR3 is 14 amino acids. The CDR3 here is CASSYREDSYGYTF. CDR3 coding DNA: TGCGCCAGCAGTTATCGTGAGGACAGCTATGGCTACACCTTC.

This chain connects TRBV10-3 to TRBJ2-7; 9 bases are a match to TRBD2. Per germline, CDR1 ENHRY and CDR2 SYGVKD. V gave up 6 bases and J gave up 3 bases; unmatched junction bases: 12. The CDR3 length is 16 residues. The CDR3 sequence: CAISVELGSGGYEQYF. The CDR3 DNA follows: TGTGCCATCAGCGTCGAATTAGGTAGCGGGGGCTACGAGCAGTACTTC.

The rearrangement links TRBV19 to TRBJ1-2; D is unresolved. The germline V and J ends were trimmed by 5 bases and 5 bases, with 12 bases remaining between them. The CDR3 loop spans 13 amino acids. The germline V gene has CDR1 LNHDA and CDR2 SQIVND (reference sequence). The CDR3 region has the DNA TGTGCCAGTAGTCCGTCTCTCCCTTATGGCTACACCTTC. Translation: CASSPSLPYGYTF.

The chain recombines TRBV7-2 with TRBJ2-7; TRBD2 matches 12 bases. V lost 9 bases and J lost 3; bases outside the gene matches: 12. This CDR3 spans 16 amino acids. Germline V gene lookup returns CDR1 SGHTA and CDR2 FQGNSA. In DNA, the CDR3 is TGTGCCAGGATAGCGCTAGCGGGAGGGCGACTCTACGAGCAGTACTTC. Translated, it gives CARIALAGGRLYEQYF. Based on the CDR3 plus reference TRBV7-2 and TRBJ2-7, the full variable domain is GAGVSQSPSNKVTEKGKDVELRCDPISGHTALYWYRQSLGQGLEFLIYFQGNSAPDKSGLPSDRFSAERTGGSVSTLTIQRTQQEDSAVYLCARIALAGGRLYEQYFGPGTRLTVT.

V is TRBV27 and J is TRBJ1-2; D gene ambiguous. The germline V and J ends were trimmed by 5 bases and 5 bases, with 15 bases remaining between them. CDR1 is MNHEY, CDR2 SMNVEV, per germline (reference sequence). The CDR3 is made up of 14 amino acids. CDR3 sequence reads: CASSPGPPVYGYTF. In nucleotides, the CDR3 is TGTGCCAGCAGTCCGGGTCCCCCCGTTTATGGCTACACCTTC.

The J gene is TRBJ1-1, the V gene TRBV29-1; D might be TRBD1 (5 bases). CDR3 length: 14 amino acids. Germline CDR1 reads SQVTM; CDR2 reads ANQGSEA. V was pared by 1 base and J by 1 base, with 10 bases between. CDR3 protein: CSVEVAGRNTEAFF. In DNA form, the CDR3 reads TGCAGCGTTGAAGTTGCAGGGCGGAACACTGAAGCTTTCTTT.

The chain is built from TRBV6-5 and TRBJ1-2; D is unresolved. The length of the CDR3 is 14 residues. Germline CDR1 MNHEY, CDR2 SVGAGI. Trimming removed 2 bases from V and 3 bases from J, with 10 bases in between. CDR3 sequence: CASSYGVGDYGYTF. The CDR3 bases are TGTGCCAGCAGTTACGGGGTGGGAGACTATGGCTACACCTTC.

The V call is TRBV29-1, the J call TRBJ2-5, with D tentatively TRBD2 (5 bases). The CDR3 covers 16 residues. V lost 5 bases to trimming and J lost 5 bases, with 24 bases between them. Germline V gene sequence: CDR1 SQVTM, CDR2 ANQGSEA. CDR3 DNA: TGCAGCGTTCCAGGCGGCCCCGGACGGGATCTGGAGACCCAGTACTTC. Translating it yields CSVPGGPGRDLETQYF.

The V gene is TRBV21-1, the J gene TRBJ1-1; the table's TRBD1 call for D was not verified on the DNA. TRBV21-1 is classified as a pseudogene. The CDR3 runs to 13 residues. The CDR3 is CASGDSLNTEAFF. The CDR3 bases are TGTGCCAGCGGGGACAGTCTGAACACTGAAGCTTTCTTT.

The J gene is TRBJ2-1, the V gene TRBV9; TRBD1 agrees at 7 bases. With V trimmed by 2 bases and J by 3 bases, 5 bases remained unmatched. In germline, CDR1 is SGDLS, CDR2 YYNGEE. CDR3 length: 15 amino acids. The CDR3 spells CASSVRRDSYNEQFF. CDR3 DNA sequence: TGTGCCAGCAGCGTTCGCCGGGACAGCTACAATGAGCAGTTCTTC.

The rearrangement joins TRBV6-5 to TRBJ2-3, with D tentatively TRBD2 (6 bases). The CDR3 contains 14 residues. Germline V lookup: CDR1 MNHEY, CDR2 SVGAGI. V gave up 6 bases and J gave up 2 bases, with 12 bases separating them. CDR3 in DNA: TGTGCCAGCAGGCAGGGCGGGATCACAGATACGCAGTATTTT. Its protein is CASRQGGITDTQYF.

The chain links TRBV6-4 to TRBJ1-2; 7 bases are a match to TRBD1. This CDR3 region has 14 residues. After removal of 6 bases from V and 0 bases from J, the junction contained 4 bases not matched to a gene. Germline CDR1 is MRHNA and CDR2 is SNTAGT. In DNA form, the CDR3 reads TGTGCCAGCAGCCCCGGACAGGCTAACTATGGCTACACCTTC. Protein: CASSPGQANYGYTF.

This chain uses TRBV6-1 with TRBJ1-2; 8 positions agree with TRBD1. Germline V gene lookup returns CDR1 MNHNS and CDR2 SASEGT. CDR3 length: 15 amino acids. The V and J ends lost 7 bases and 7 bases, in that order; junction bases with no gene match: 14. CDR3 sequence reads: CASTNRDRGDPGYTF. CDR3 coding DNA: TGTGCCAGCACCAACCGAGACAGGGGTGATCCTGGCTACACCTTC.

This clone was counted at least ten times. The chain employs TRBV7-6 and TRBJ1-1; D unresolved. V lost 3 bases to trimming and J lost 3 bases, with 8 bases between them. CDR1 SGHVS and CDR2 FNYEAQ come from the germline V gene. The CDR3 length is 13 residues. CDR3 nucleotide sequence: TGTGCCAGCAGCTTGAGAGAAGACACTGAAGCTTTCTTT. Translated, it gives CASSLREDTEAFF.

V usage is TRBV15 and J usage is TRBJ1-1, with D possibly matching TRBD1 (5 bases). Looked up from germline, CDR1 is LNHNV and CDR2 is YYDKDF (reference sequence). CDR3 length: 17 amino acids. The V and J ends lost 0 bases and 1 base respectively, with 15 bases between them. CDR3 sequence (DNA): TGTGCCACCAGCAGAGATGCCACTTGGGGCTCGAACACTGAAGCTTTCTTT. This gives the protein CATSRDATWGSNTEAFF.

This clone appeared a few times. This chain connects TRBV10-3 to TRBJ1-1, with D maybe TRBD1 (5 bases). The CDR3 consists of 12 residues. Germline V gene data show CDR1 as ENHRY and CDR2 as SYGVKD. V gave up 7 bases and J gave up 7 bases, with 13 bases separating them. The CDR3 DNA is TGTGCCATCAAGGGGCAGGATCATGAAGCTTTCTTT. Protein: CAIKGQDHEAFF.

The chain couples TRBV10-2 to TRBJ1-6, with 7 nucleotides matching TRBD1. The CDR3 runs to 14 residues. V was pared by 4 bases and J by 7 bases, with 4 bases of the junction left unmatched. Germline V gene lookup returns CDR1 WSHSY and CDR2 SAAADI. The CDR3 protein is CASSGDRANSPLHF. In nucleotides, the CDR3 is TGCGCCAGCAGTGGAGACAGGGCGAATTCACCCCTCCACTTT.

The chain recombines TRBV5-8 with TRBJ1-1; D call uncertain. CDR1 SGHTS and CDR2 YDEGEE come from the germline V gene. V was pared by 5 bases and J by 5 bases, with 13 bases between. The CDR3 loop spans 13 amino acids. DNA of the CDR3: TGTGCCAGCAGGGTGATCGGTTTGACTGAAGCTTTCTTT. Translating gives CASRVIGLTEAFF.

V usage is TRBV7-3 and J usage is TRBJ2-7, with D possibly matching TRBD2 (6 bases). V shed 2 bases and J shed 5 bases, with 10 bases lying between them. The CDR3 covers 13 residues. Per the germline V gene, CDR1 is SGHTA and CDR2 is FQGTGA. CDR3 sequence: CASSLSGSNEQYF. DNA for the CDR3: TGTGCCAGCAGCTTATCCGGGAGTAACGAGCAGTACTTC. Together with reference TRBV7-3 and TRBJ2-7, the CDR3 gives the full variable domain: GAGVSQTPSNKVTEKGKYVELRCDPISGHTALYWYRQSLGQGPEFLIYFQGTGAADDSGLPNDRFFAVRPEGSVSTLKIQRTERGDSAVYLCASSLSGSNEQYFGPGTRLTVT.

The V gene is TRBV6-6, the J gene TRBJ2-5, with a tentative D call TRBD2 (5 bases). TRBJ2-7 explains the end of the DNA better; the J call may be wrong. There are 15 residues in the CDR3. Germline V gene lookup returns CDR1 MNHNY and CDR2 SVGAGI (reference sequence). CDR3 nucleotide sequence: TGTGCCAGCAGTAAGAGAGGGCTAAGCTCCTACGAGCAGTACTTC. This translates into CASSKRGLSSYEQYF.

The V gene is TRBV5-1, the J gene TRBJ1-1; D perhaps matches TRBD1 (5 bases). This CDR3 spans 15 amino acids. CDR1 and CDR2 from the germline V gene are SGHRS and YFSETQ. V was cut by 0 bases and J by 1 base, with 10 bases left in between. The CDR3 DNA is TGCGCCAGCAGCTTGGAGGCAGGGCGGAACACTGAAGCTTTCTTT. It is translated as CASSLEAGRNTEAFF. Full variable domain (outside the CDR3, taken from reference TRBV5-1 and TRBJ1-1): KAGVTQTPRYLIKTRGQQVTLSCSPISGHRSVSWYQQTPGQGLQFLFEYFSETQRNKGNFPGRFSGRQFSNSRSEMNVSTLELGDSALYLCASSLEAGRNTEAFFGQGTRLTVV.

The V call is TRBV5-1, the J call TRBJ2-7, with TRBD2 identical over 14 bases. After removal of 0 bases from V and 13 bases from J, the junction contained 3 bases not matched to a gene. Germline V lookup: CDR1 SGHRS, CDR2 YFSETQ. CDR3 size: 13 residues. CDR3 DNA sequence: TGCGCCAGCAGCTTGGAGGGACTAGCGGGGGATTACTTC. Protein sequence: CASSLEGLAGDYF.

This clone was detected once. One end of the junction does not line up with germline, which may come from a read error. The CDR3 nucleotides are TGTTCCAGCAGCTTAGCAGGGGGCGAACTGGAGACCCAGTACTTC. Residues: CSSSLAGGELETQYF. The chain joins TRBV7-9 to TRBJ2-5; TRBD1 matches at 8 bases. Per germline, CDR1 SEHNR and CDR2 FQNEAQ (reference sequence). The CDR3 is 15 residues long.

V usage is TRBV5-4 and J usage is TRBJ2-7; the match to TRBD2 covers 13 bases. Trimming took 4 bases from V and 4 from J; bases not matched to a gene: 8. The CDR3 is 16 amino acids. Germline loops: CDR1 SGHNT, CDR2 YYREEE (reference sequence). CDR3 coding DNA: TGTGCCAGCAGCCTCGGACTAGCGGGAGTATCGTACGAGCAGTACTTC. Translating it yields CASSLGLAGVSYEQYF.

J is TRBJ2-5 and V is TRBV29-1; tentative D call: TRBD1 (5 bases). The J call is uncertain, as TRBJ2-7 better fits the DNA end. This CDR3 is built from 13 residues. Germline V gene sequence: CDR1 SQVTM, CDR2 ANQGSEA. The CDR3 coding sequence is TGCAGCGTTTCGTCCCGGACAAGGGCCGAGCAGTACTTC. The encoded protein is CSVSSRTRAEQYF.

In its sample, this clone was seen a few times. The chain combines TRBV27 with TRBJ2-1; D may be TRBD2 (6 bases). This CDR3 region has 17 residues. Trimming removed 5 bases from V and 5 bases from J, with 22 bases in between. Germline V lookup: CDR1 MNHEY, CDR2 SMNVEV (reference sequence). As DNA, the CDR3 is TGTGCCAGCAGTCCTTCAGGAGGGGTAGGGCTAGACAATGAGCAGTTCTTC. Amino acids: CASSPSGGVGLDNEQFF.

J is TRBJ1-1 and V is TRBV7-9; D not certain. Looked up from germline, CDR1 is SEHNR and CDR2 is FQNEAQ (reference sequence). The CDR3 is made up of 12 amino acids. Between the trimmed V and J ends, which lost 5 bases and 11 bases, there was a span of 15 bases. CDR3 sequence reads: CASSPVSGFAFF. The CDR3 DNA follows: TGTGCCAGCAGCCCCGTCTCGGGGTTCGCTTTCTTT. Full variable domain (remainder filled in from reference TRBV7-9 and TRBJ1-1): DTGVSQNPRHKITKRGQNVTFRCDPISEHNRLYWYRQTLGQGPEFLTYFQNEAQLEKSRLLSDRFSAERPKGSFSTLEIQRTEQGDSAMYLCASSPVSGFAFFGQGTRLTVV.

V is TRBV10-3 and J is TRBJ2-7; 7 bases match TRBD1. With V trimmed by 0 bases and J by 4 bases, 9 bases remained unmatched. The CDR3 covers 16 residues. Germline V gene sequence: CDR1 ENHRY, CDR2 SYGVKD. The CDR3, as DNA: TGTGCCATCAGTGAGTCTTTAAGGGACAGCTCTTACGAGCAGTACTTC. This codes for CAISESLRDSSYEQYF.

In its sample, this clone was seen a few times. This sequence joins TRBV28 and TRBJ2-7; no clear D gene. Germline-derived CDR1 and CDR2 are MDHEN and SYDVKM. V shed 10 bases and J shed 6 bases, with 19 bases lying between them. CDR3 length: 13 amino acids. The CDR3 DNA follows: TGTGCCACTCAGTCTGGTTCGGGTCGCGAGCAGTACTTC. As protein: CATQSGSGREQYF.